Shown below are 26 T cell receptor beta chains from a single sample sequenced in a study of lymphopenia after photon versus proton radiotherapy. Sequenced by immunoSEQ multiplex PCR; TCRdb stores in-frame clones only, minus some. The profile covers 10,000 to 15,000 clones, with roughly 90% appearing a single time and 3.5% taken by the ten largest. Sequences were derived from peripheral blood, sampled from a patient treated with photon-based radiotherapy. These receptors originate from a man aged 55 to 69 with pancreatic cancer.

This chain links TRBV2 with TRBJ2-3; possible D gene TRBD2, 6 bases. V lost 4 bases and J 0 bases, leaving 8 bases between the germline ends. Germline CDR1 and CDR2: SNHLY and FYNNEI. The CDR3 spans 14 residues. The CDR3 sequence is CASSGGASTDTQYF. The CDR3 DNA follows: TGTGCCAGCAGTGGCGGGGCAAGCACAGATACGCAGTATTTT.

This rearrangement joins TRBV5-1 to TRBJ2-6; the D is unclear. V was cut by 0 bases and J by 0 bases, with 7 bases left in between. CDR1 and CDR2 from the germline V gene are SGHRS and YFSETQ. This CDR3 contains 16 residues. This CDR3 reads CASSLAGTSGANVLTF. DNA of the CDR3: TGCGCCAGCAGCTTGGCAGGAACCTCTGGGGCCAACGTCCTGACTTTC.

This chain connects TRBV6-5 to TRBJ1-6; D is undetermined. The CDR3 has 15 amino acids. Germline V lookup: CDR1 MNHEY, CDR2 SVGAGI. Trimming took 4 bases from V and 7 from J, leaving 14 bases between them. CDR3 region: CASSFLDIRNSPLHF. The CDR3 DNA is TGTGCCAGCAGTTTCCTAGACATCAGGAATTCACCCCTCCACTTT.

This clone was counted a single time. The V gene is TRBV27, the J gene TRBJ2-7; no firm D call. Germline CDR1 MNHEY, CDR2 SMNVEV (reference sequence). Trimming pared 5 bases from V and 7 bases from J, leaving 9 bases between. This CDR3 has 11 amino acids. The CDR3 sequence is CASSPPREQYF. CDR3 in DNA: TGTGCCAGCAGTCCTCCCAGGGAGCAGTACTTC.

The table lists this clone with a count of one. J is TRBJ1-1 and V is TRBV2, with TRBD1 as a possible D gene (5 bases). V lost 8 bases, J lost 2 bases, and 12 bases lay in between. Germline loops: CDR1 SNHLY, CDR2 FYNNEI. The CDR3 totals 13 residues. CDR3 residues: CASRGHPNTEAFF. CDR3 nucleotides: TGTGCCAGCCGAGGACACCCCAACACTGAAGCTTTCTTT.

The J gene is TRBJ1-3, the V gene TRBV18; D is undetermined. The CDR3 sequence is 17 residues long. CDR1 KGHSH and CDR2 LQKENI come from the germline V gene. Trimming stripped 0 bases from V and 0 bases from J, with 12 bases between. CDR3 loop: CASSPPIHSYSGNTIYF. CDR3 nucleotide sequence: TGTGCCAGCTCACCACCCATACATTCCTACTCTGGAAACACCATATATTTT.

V and J are TRBV6-4 and TRBJ2-5; no definite D call. Germline lookup yields CDR1 MRHNA and CDR2 SNTAGT. CDR3 length: 15 amino acids. V lost 7 bases and J 4 bases, leaving 19 bases between the germline ends. The CDR3, as DNA: TGTGCCAGCATTAGAATGAAGGGTAAGACAGAGACCCAGTACTTC. Translated, it gives CASIRMKGKTETQYF.

J is TRBJ1-2 and V is TRBV27, with unresolved D. This CDR3 contains 14 residues. Germline lookup yields CDR1 MNHEY and CDR2 SMNVEV (reference sequence). V lost 5 bases to trimming and J lost 4 bases, with 14 bases between them. The CDR3 DNA follows: TGTGCCAGCAGTAAAAGTCCCCAGGCCTATGGCTACACCTTC. Translated, it gives CASSKSPQAYGYTF.

The V and J genes are TRBV5-8 and TRBJ2-7; 7 bases are shared with TRBD2. V was clipped by 0 bases and J by 0 bases; unmatched bases: 6. This CDR3 region has 16 residues. The germline V gene has CDR1 SGHTS and CDR2 YDEGEE. The CDR3 here is CASSLAGRTSSYEQYF. In DNA form, the CDR3 reads TGTGCCAGCAGCTTGGCCGGCCGGACTAGCTCCTACGAGCAGTACTTC.

V is TRBV2 and J is TRBJ2-4; tentative D call: TRBD1 (6 bases). The ends were cut back, 2 bases at V and 0 bases at J, with 11 bases in the middle. Germline-derived CDR1 and CDR2 are SNHLY and FYNNEI. The CDR3 has 16 amino acids. The CDR3, as DNA: TGTGCCAGCAGTGAACGGCAGGGGCTAGCCAAAAACATTCAGTACTTC. It is translated as CASSERQGLAKNIQYF.

The chain uses TRBV30 and TRBJ1-2; D is ambiguous. The V end lost 3 bases, the J end lost 4 bases, and 12 bases lay between the germline ends. The CDR3 length is 13 residues. Per the germline V gene, CDR1 is GTSNPN and CDR2 is SVGIG (reference sequence). This CDR3 reads CAWRPVNSYGYTF. CDR3 DNA sequence: TGTGCCTGGAGACCGGTTAACAGCTATGGCTACACCTTC.

The chain joins TRBV5-4 to TRBJ1-4; the D is unclear. With 0 bases removed from V and 1 base from J, the gap between germline ends came to 10 bases. This CDR3 comprises 16 residues. Germline V lookup: CDR1 SGHNT, CDR2 YYREEE (reference sequence). The CDR3 spells CASSLGPRGTNEKLFF. The CDR3 DNA follows: TGTGCCAGCAGCTTGGGCCCCCGGGGAACTAATGAAAAACTGTTTTTT.

This chain connects TRBV14 to TRBJ2-5; D remains unclear. The J call may be mistaken, given a closer DNA end match to TRBJ2-7. The CDR3 has 14 residues. Germline CDR1 reads SGHDN; CDR2 reads FVKESK. CDR3 protein: CASSQDLRGYEQYF. CDR3 nucleotides: TGTGCCAGCAGCCAAGATCTTCGCGGTTACGAGCAGTACTTC.

The chain has TRBV19 and TRBJ2-3; TRBD1 is a possible D gene (5 bases). This CDR3 is built from 16 residues. Germline-derived CDR1 and CDR2 are LNHDA and SQIVND (reference sequence). V shed 9 bases and J shed 2 bases, with 21 bases lying between them. Here the CDR3 reads CARTKGNRTFTDTQYF. The CDR3 DNA sequence: TGTGCCAGAACCAAGGGAAACAGGACCTTCACAGATACGCAGTATTTT. The whole variable domain, remainder taken from reference TRBV19 and TRBJ2-3, is DGGITQSPKYLFRKEGQNVTLSCEQNLNHDAMYWYRQDPGQGLRLIYYSQIVNDFQKGDIAEGYSVSREKKESFPLTVTSAQKNPTAFYLCARTKGNRTFTDTQYFGPGTRLTVL.

The chain carries TRBV9 and TRBJ1-2, with 7 bases aligning to TRBD1. Per the germline V gene, CDR1 is SGDLS and CDR2 is YYNGEE. Trimming took 0 bases from V and 7 from J; bases not matched to a gene: 12. The CDR3 extends over 16 amino acids. CDR3 sequence: CASSVAEGAQGGGYTF. DNA of the CDR3: TGTGCCAGCAGCGTAGCGGAGGGGGCTCAGGGGGGTGGCTACACCTTC.

This clone is a singleton in its sample. The genes are TRBV7-2 and TRBJ2-5; D may correspond to TRBD1 or TRBD2 (5 bases each). Germline V gene lookup returns CDR1 SGHTA and CDR2 FQGNSA. V was trimmed by 5 bases and J by 4 bases, leaving 11 bases between them. The CDR3 has 13 amino acids. The CDR3 DNA reads as TGTGCCAGCAGCCCTGGGACCATAGAGACCCAGTACTTC. Translated, it gives CASSPGTIETQYF.

The rearrangement joins TRBV7-2 to TRBJ1-1; D uncertain. Germline values: CDR1 SGHTA, CDR2 FQGNSA. CDR3 length equals 16 residues. Trimming removed 6 bases at V and 2 bases at J, with 19 bases between. In DNA, the CDR3 is TGTGCCAGCAGACCTCCTTGGCAGGCCCGCAACACTGAAGCTTTCTTT. Translating it yields CASRPPWQARNTEAFF.

The rearrangement joins TRBV11-2 to TRBJ2-5, with 11 bases fitting TRBD2. Unmatched junction bases numbered 7, after V lost 5 bases and J lost 5 bases. There are 15 residues in the CDR3. Germline-derived CDR1 and CDR2 are SGHAT and FQNNGV. CDR3 in amino acids: CASSHRLAGMETQYF. The CDR3, as DNA: TGTGCCAGCAGCCACCGACTAGCGGGAATGGAGACCCAGTACTTC.

V usage is TRBV19 and J usage is TRBJ2-5, with 7 bases that match TRBD2. CDR1 is LNHDA, CDR2 SQIVND, per germline (reference sequence). The trim removed 5 bases at V and 5 bases at J, leaving 5 bases unmatched. The CDR3 length is 13 residues. DNA for the CDR3: TGTGCCAGTAGTGAGACTAGCTTGGAGACCCAGTACTTC. It translates to CASSETSLETQYF.

This chain uses TRBV19 with TRBJ2-1; 11 positions match TRBD2. Germline CDR1 LNHDA, CDR2 SQIVND (reference sequence). CDR3 length: 18 amino acids. With V trimmed by 5 bases and J by 0 bases, 9 bases remained unmatched. The CDR3 region is CASSPAGTSGFSYNEQFF. The DNA for the CDR3 is TGTGCCAGTAGTCCGGCCGGGACTAGCGGCTTCTCCTACAATGAGCAGTTCTTC. The full variable domain, with the rest looked up from reference TRBV19 and TRBJ2-1, is DGGITQSPKYLFRKEGQNVTLSCEQNLNHDAMYWYRQDPGQGLRLIYYSQIVNDFQKGDIAEGYSVSREKKESFPLTVTSAQKNPTAFYLCASSPAGTSGFSYNEQFFGPGTRLTVL.

This chain uses TRBV6-5 with TRBJ1-2; 8 nucleotides line up with TRBD1. CDR1 and CDR2 from the germline V gene are MNHEY and SVGAGI. V was pared by 5 bases and J by 8 bases, with 7 bases of the junction left unmatched. The CDR3 has 13 amino acids. Here the CDR3 reads CASSPTGAEGYTF. Written as DNA, the CDR3 is TGTGCCAGCAGTCCGACAGGGGCAGAGGGCTACACCTTC.

This clone has more than one count but fewer than ten. V is TRBV4-1 and J is TRBJ1-4; tentatively, D is TRBD1 (5 bases). From germline, CDR1 is MGHRA and CDR2 YSYEKL. Trimming shortened V by 0 bases and J by 8 bases, and 13 bases separated the two germline ends. The CDR3 is 15 residues long. The chain's CDR3 is CASSQEYGRDEKLFF. CDR3 sequence (DNA): TGCGCCAGCAGCCAAGAATACGGTAGGGACGAAAAACTGTTTTTT.

The CDR3 DNA sequence: TGCGCCAGCAGCTCGACTAGCGCTAGCACAGATACGCAGTATTTT. Its protein is CASSSTSASTDTQYF. The chain combines TRBV4-3 with TRBJ2-3; 8 bases fit TRBD2. The CDR3 is 15 residues long. The junction had 4 bases not matched to a gene; V was cut back by 5 bases and J by 0 bases. Germline CDR1 is LGHNA and CDR2 is YSLEER.

V usage is TRBV19 and J usage is TRBJ2-7; TRBD2 is a possible D gene (6 bases). The length of the CDR3 is 13 residues. V lost 4 bases and J 4 bases, leaving 11 bases between the germline ends. CDR1 and CDR2 from the germline V gene are LNHDA and SQIVND (reference sequence). The DNA for the CDR3 is TGTGCCAGTAGTAAGGCAGGGAGGTACGAGCAGTACTTC. Protein: CASSKAGRYEQYF.

The chain couples TRBV11-1 to TRBJ1-6; 7 bases align to TRBD1. This CDR3 is built from 17 residues. V shed 5 bases, J shed 4 bases, and the junction held 11 bases outside the gene matches. The germline gives CDR1 SGHAT, CDR2 FQDESV (reference sequence). The CDR3 sequence: CASSAKQGSAYNSPLHF. The DNA for the CDR3 is TGTGCCAGCAGCGCCAAACAGGGGTCGGCTTATAATTCACCCCTCCACTTT.

J is TRBJ2-7 and V is TRBV21-1. TRBV21-1 is a recognized pseudogene. The CDR3 length is 15 residues. The DNA of the CDR3 is TGTGCCAGCAGCAAAGAGGGTAGGTGGCTTTACGAGCAGTACTTC. Its protein is CASSKEGRWLYEQYF.